This TCR beta chain is drawn from a study of high-grade serous ovarian cancer treatment subgroups. Overall study: Each sample yielded on average about 7,000 unique TCR beta rearrangements from around 14,000 reads. Findings of the study overall: These tumor repertoires lack spatial information from bulk sequencing. CDR1 and CDR2 were left unanalyzed; analyses focused on CDR3. Higher neoantigen levels went with greater TCR clonal relatedness.

Germline V lookup: CDR1 SGHVS, CDR2 FQNEAQ. The trim removed 0 bases at V and 6 bases at J, leaving 1 base unmatched. This CDR3 comprises 14 residues. Comment on this clone: Its antigen remains unknown.

This table comes from immunoSEQ multiplex PCR, and its TCRdb copy is limited to in-frame clones, with some not included. Of about 18,000 clones in the sample, approximately 77% are singletons; the top ten hold 5.5% to 6.5%. Tumor samples were obtained before definitive surgery or chemotherapy. The TCR was taken from a human donor with high-grade serous ovarian cancer. The rearrangement joins TRBV7-8 to TRBJ1-5; 8 positions match TRBD1. Sequencing used tumor tissue. The CDR3 bases are TGTGCCAGCAGCTTAGCACAGGGGGGTCAGCCCCAGCATTTT. Protein sequence: CASSLAQGGQPQHF.